Presented here are 26 T cell receptor beta chains from one specimen sequenced in a study of blood T cell repertoires in COVID-19. Libraries were prepared by immunoSEQ multiplex PCR; TCRdb keeps only in-frame clonotypes and omits some of them. The profile shows 240,000 or so clones, more than 75% of them singletons. Sample: peripheral blood. Receptor source: a woman in her forties who had recovered from COVID-19.

The genes are TRBV29-1 and TRBJ2-7; 9 bases line up with TRBD1. J was trimmed by 3 bases and V by 7 bases; bases with no gene match: 19. Germline values: CDR1 SQVTM, CDR2 ANQGSEA. The CDR3 is 17 residues long. The CDR3 bases are TGCAGCGGACACCGGGACAGGGTCTGGTCCAAGATCTACGAGCAGTACGTC. Translation gives CSGHRDRVWSKIYEQYV.

The chain has TRBV19 and TRBJ2-7; the D gene is possibly TRBD2 (6 bases). V was trimmed by 4 bases and J by 2 bases, leaving 12 bases between them. The CDR3 runs to 14 residues. CDR1 and CDR2 from the germline V gene are LNHDA and SQIVND (reference sequence). The CDR3 protein is CASSTPRGAYEQYF. The CDR3 nucleotides are TGTGCCAGTAGTACCCCCCGCGGGGCCTACGAGCAGTACTTC.

The CDR3 spells CASSSPTGVGYEQYF. In DNA, the CDR3 is TGTGCCAGCAGCTCCCCGACAGGGGTTGGGTACGAGCAGTACTTC. This chain connects TRBV11-1 to TRBJ2-7, with 8 bases that match TRBD1. The CDR3 contains 15 residues. V trimming: 4 bases; J trimming: 4 bases; junction bases outside the gene matches: 9. Germline lookup yields CDR1 SGHAT and CDR2 FQDESV (reference sequence).

CDR3 bases: TGTGCCAGCAGTTTCGTTGGGACTAGCGGGAACAATGAGCAGTTCTTC. It specifies CASSFVGTSGNNEQFF. The chain recombines TRBV28 with TRBJ2-1; 13 bases line up with TRBD2. CDR3 size: 16 residues. Per the germline V gene, CDR1 is MDHEN and CDR2 is SYDVKM. Trimming cost V 3 bases and J 5 bases; bases outside gene matches: 4.

The chain couples TRBV12-3 or TRBV12-4 to TRBJ2-1; perhaps TRBD2 as D (6 bases). The CDR3 has 13 residues. Between the trimmed V and J ends, which lost 8 bases and 2 bases, there was a span of 10 bases. CDR3 region: CASGGRPYNEQFF. Here the CDR3 DNA reads TGTGCCAGCGGAGGGAGGCCCTACAATGAGCAGTTCTTC.

This clone was recorded many times. V usage is TRBV4-2 and J usage is TRBJ1-2; tentatively, D is TRBD1 (5 bases). With 0 bases removed from V and 5 bases from J, the gap between germline ends came to 16 bases. The length of the CDR3 is 16 residues. The germline V gene has CDR1 LGHNA and CDR2 YNFKEQ. The CDR3 DNA is TGTGCCAGCAGCCAAGAGGGGGGACCCCGAGATTATGGCTACACCTTC. Protein sequence: CASSQEGGPRDYGYTF.

This clone was counted once. The chain carries TRBV7-8 and TRBJ1-2, with 7 positions matching TRBD1. The CDR3 totals 13 residues. Germline V gene sequence: CDR1 SGHVS, CDR2 FQNEAQ. V lost 5 bases to trimming and J lost 6 bases; unmatched junction nucleotides: 6. CDR3 sequence: CASSRYTGDGYTF. The CDR3 DNA reads TGTGCCAGCAGCCGGTATACAGGGGATGGCTACACCTTC. Complete variable domain (other parts from reference TRBV7-8 and TRBJ1-2): GAGVSQSPRYKVAKRGQDVALRCDPISGHVSLFWYQQALGQGPEFLTYFQNEAQLDKSGLPSDRFFAERPEGSVSTLKIQRTQQEDSAVYLCASSRYTGDGYTFGSGTRLTVV.

This chain connects TRBV6-6 to TRBJ1-2; tentative D call: TRBD1 (5 bases). Looked up from germline, CDR1 is MNHNY and CDR2 is SVGAGI (reference sequence). The CDR3 covers 14 residues. V lost 3 bases to trimming and J lost 6 bases, with 14 bases between them. In nucleotides, the CDR3 is TGTGCCAGCAGTTATTTGGGGGGTACCCATGGCTACACCTTC. Its translation: CASSYLGGTHGYTF.

This chain connects TRBV4-1 to TRBJ1-3; maybe TRBD1 (6 bases). V was clipped by 1 base and J by 0 bases, with 7 bases between them. CDR3 size: 15 residues. Germline CDR1 reads MGHRA; CDR2 reads YSYEKL. The CDR3 sequence: CASSQVGASGNTIYF. CDR3 DNA sequence: TGCGCCAGCAGCCAAGTGGGGGCCTCTGGAAACACCATATATTTT.

V gene TRBV9 combines with J gene TRBJ1-4, with D maybe TRBD1 (6 bases). The CDR3 consists of 16 residues. Trimming removed 0 bases at V and 5 bases at J, with 14 bases between. In germline, CDR1 is SGDLS, CDR2 YYNGEE. In nucleotides, the CDR3 is TGTGCCAGCAGCGTAGCTCCGACAGGTCGGAATGAAAAACTGTTTTTT. It encodes CASSVAPTGRNEKLFF.

The V and J genes are TRBV7-3 and TRBJ1-1; a weak D match, TRBD1 (5 bases). Trimming stripped 5 bases from V and 5 bases from J, with 15 bases between. Germline values: CDR1 SGHTA, CDR2 FQGTGA. The CDR3 spans 14 residues. In nucleotides, the CDR3 is TGTGCCAGCAGCCCCGGGACCGGGGGGACTGAAGCTTTCTTT. It codes for CASSPGTGGTEAFF.

As concerns this clone: Other nucleotide sequences from this sample produce the same CDR3. The V call is TRBV27, the J call TRBJ2-3; the D is unclear. V was shortened by 2 bases and J by 4 bases, with 7 bases between the two germline ends. The V gene's germline CDR1 is MNHEY and CDR2 SMNVEV (reference sequence). The CDR3 covers 13 residues. This CDR3 is CASSLGLADTQYF. DNA for the CDR3: TGTGCCAGCAGTTTAGGGCTCGCAGATACGCAGTATTTT.

The chain links TRBV4-3 to TRBJ1-5; D perhaps matches TRBD1 (5 bases). This CDR3 contains 16 residues. CDR1 is LGHNA, CDR2 YSLEER, per germline. Trimming stripped 4 bases from V and 4 bases from J, with 17 bases between. The CDR3, as DNA: TGCGCCAGCAGCCCATTTCATGGAGGGGTAAATCAGCCCCAGCATTTT. Translation gives CASSPFHGGVNQPQHF.

The J gene is TRBJ1-2, the V gene TRBV19, with D hard to call. CDR3 size: 14 residues. Germline assignment: CDR1 LNHDA and CDR2 SQIVND (reference sequence). V lost 5 bases, J lost 5 bases, and 15 bases lay in between. CDR3 DNA sequence: TGTGCCAGTAGTCCCGGACGGGGTATGTATGGCTACACCTTC. Encoded protein: CASSPGRGMYGYTF.

This clone was seen a few times. The chain is built from TRBV30 and TRBJ2-5, with 12 nucleotides matching TRBD2. CDR1 and CDR2 from the germline V gene are GTSNPN and SVGIG (reference sequence). The CDR3 is 16 amino acids. V was pared by 4 bases and J by 5 bases, with 11 bases of the junction left unmatched. The CDR3 nucleotides read TGTGCCTGGACCCCGGGGAGGCTAGCGGGAGGGGAGACCCAGTACTTC. Its translation: CAWTPGRLAGGETQYF.

The V call is TRBV19, the J call TRBJ2-1; 10 bases match TRBD2. CDR1 and CDR2 from the germline V gene are LNHDA and SQIVND (reference sequence). The CDR3 has 15 amino acids. Trimming took 3 bases from V and 8 from J; bases not matched to a gene: 7. The CDR3 spells CASSIGSSGRDEQFF. CDR3 bases: TGTGCCAGTAGTATTGGGTCTAGCGGGAGAGATGAGCAGTTCTTC.

This rearrangement joins TRBV11-2 to TRBJ1-5, with D uncertain. Trimming stripped 0 bases from V and 0 bases from J, with 9 bases between. CDR3 length: 16 residues. Germline lookup yields CDR1 SGHAT and CDR2 FQNNGV. CDR3 in DNA: TGTGCCAGCAGCTTAGATGGCGGGAGTAGCAATCAGCCCCAGCATTTT. It translates to CASSLDGGSSNQPQHF.

The chain carries TRBV28 and TRBJ1-6; the D gene is possibly TRBD1 (5 bases). The CDR3 runs 15 residues. Germline V gene data show CDR1 as MDHEN and CDR2 as SYDVKM. V was cut by 6 bases and J by 4 bases, with 13 bases left in between. CDR3 amino acids: CASSWGEVYNSPLHF. CDR3 nucleotides: TGTGCCAGCAGCTGGGGCGAGGTATATAATTCACCCCTCCACTTT. The entire variable domain, with the rest obtained from reference TRBV28 and TRBJ1-6, is as follows: DVKVTQSSRYLVKRTGEKVFLECVQDMDHENMFWYRQDPGLGLRLIYFSYDVKMKEKGDIPEGYSVSREKKERFSLILESASTNQTSMYLCASSWGEVYNSPLHFGNGTRLTVT.

V and J are TRBV11-3 and TRBJ2-1; TRBD2 is a possible D gene (7 bases). This CDR3 comprises 15 residues. Germline CDR1 SGHNT, CDR2 YENEEA. Trimming shortened V by 1 base and J by 6 bases, and 13 bases separated the two germline ends. CDR3 amino acids: CASSLGGGMGNEQFF. CDR3 bases: TGTGCCAGCAGCTTAGGGGGGGGCATGGGCAATGAGCAGTTCTTC.

This chain connects TRBV2 to TRBJ1-1, with TRBD1 identical over 7 bases. Trimming at V came to 6 bases and at J to 4 bases, leaving 5 bases not matched to a gene. The germline V gene has CDR1 SNHLY and CDR2 FYNNEI. The CDR3 runs 13 residues. Written as DNA, the CDR3 is TGTGCCAGCAGCCTGGACAGGCGCACTGAAGCTTTCTTT. This gives the protein CASSLDRRTEAFF.

The chain combines TRBV19 with TRBJ2-2; 8 positions match TRBD1. CDR1 and CDR2 from the germline V gene are LNHDA and SQIVND (reference sequence). Trimming at V came to 3 bases and at J to 6 bases, leaving 3 bases not matched to a gene. The CDR3 has 14 amino acids. CDR3 sequence (DNA): TGTGCCAGTAGTATCTTGACAGGGGCCGGGGAGCTGTTTTTT. It encodes CASSILTGAGELFF.

The chain is built from TRBV5-6 and TRBJ2-1, with D uncertain. The germline V gene has CDR1 SGHDT and CDR2 YYEEEE. This CDR3 spans 16 amino acids. V was clipped by 2 bases and J by 3 bases, with 15 bases between them. The CDR3 protein is CASSFAGFARYNEQFF. The CDR3 DNA reads TGTGCCAGCAGCTTTGCAGGATTCGCCCGCTACAATGAGCAGTTCTTC.

The chain recombines TRBV5-6 with TRBJ2-7, with 10 bases lining up with TRBD2. Germline values: CDR1 SGHDT, CDR2 YYEEEE. With 0 bases clipped from V and 0 bases from J, the junction kept 6 bases outside the gene matches. The CDR3 has 17 amino acids. The CDR3 sequence is CASSLGLAGVLSYEQYF. The CDR3 nucleotides are TGTGCCAGCAGCTTGGGGCTAGCGGGAGTCCTCTCCTACGAGCAGTACTTC. The full variable domain, with the rest looked up from reference TRBV5-6 and TRBJ2-7, is DAGVTQSPTHLIKTRGQQVTLRCSPKSGHDTVSWYQQALGQGPQFIFQYYEEEERQRGNFPDRFSGHQFPNYSSELNVNALLLGDSALYLCASSLGLAGVLSYEQYFGPGTRLTVT.

The V and J genes are TRBV11-3 and TRBJ2-1; D may be TRBD1 (5 bases). This CDR3 is built from 13 residues. CDR1 and CDR2 (germline): SGHNT, YENEEA. V lost 5 bases and J 10 bases, leaving 15 bases between the germline ends. The CDR3 coding sequence is TGTGCCAGCAGCACGACCCCAACAGGAGAGCAGTTCTTC. Residues: CASSTTPTGEQFF.

This chain links TRBV18 with TRBJ1-5; D may be TRBD1 (5 bases). The CDR3 length is 11 residues. V lost 3 bases, J lost 9 bases, and 6 bases lay in between. Germline V CDR1 and CDR2: KGHSH, LQKENI. The CDR3 reads CASSPGGPQHF. The CDR3 DNA reads as TGTGCCAGCTCACCCGGGGGGCCCCAGCATTTT.

V is TRBV5-4 and J is TRBJ2-7; 15 positions match TRBD2. V lost 4 bases to trimming and J lost 4 bases; unmatched junction nucleotides: 3. CDR1 is SGHNT and CDR2 is YYREEE in the germline V gene (reference sequence). CDR3 size: 15 residues. CDR3 coding DNA: TGTGCCAGCAGCCCCGGACTAGCGGGAGGGTACGAGCAGTACTTC. It is translated as CASSPGLAGGYEQYF.